Shown below are 18 T cell receptor beta chains from a single sample sequenced in a study of identical twins. TCRdb used MiXCR to reprocess the 5' RACE reads, holding one entry per CDR3 protein. The data show about 530,000 distinct CDR3 sequences, about 20% seen once. This sample was shared with a second study, whose subject was yellow fever vaccine responses in identical twins.

Sequenced input: CD4+ T cells sorted from blood. The receptors stem from a young woman in good health.

This chain joins TRBV12-3 or TRBV12-4 and TRBJ2-7; D possibly corresponds to TRBD2 (5 bases). The CDR3 extends over 13 amino acids. Trimming cost V 6 bases and J 0 bases, with 9 bases left between them. CDR3 residues: CASSQTTSYEQYF. In DNA form, the CDR3 reads TGTGCCAGCAGCCAGACTACCTCCTACGAGCAGTACTTC.

The chain couples TRBV5-6 to TRBJ1-1; 11 bases match TRBD1. V shed 4 bases, J shed 4 bases, and the junction held 6 bases outside the gene matches. This CDR3 region has 15 residues. CDR1 and CDR2 from the germline V gene are SGHDT and YYEEEE. In DNA form, the CDR3 reads TGTGCCAGCAGCGCCTTGGGACAGGGGGGCACTGAAGCTTTCTTT. Translated, it gives CASSALGQGGTEAFF. The entire variable domain, with the rest obtained from reference TRBV5-6 and TRBJ1-1, is as follows: DAGVTQSPTHLIKTRGQQVTLRCSPKSGHDTVSWYQQALGQGPQFIFQYYEEEERQRGNFPDRFSGHQFPNYSSELNVNALLLGDSALYLCASSALGQGGTEAFFGQGTRLTVV.

The chain recombines TRBV18 with TRBJ2-7, with 10 nucleotides matching TRBD2. The CDR3 totals 15 residues. Trimming cost V 5 bases and J 1 base; bases outside gene matches: 5. The germline V gene has CDR1 KGHSH and CDR2 LQKENI. The CDR3, as DNA: TGTGCCAGCTCATCAGGACTAGCGGAATCCTACGAGCAGTACTTC. Protein product: CASSSGLAESYEQYF.

The chain joins TRBV28 to TRBJ2-7; no definite D call. This CDR3 comprises 11 residues. V was trimmed by 3 bases and J by 5 bases, leaving 5 bases between them. Germline values: CDR1 MDHEN, CDR2 SYDVKM. The CDR3: CASSLRHEQYF. The CDR3 nucleotides are TGTGCCAGCAGTTTGCGCCACGAGCAGTACTTC.

The chain is built from TRBV7-2 and TRBJ2-7, with D possibly TRBD2 on 6 matching bases. CDR3 length equals 15 residues. Germline CDR1 and CDR2: SGHTA and FQGNSA. Trimming took 5 bases from V and 0 from J, leaving 14 bases between them. Here the CDR3 DNA reads TGTGCCAGCAGCACACTAGCAGCCAGCTCCTACGAGCAGTACTTC. Translating gives CASSTLAASSYEQYF.

This sequence joins TRBV5-1 and TRBJ2-1, with D perhaps TRBD2 (5 bases). Germline-derived CDR1 and CDR2 are SGHRS and YFSETQ. The CDR3 covers 16 residues. Trimming stripped 0 bases from V and 4 bases from J, with 14 bases between. CDR3 loop: CASSLAGSSVYNEQFF. The CDR3, as DNA: TGCGCCAGCAGCTTGGCCGGTAGTAGCGTATACAATGAGCAGTTCTTC. Full variable domain (rest looked up from reference TRBV5-1 and TRBJ2-1): KAGVTQTPRYLIKTRGQQVTLSCSPISGHRSVSWYQQTPGQGLQFLFEYFSETQRNKGNFPGRFSGRQFSNSRSEMNVSTLELGDSALYLCASSLAGSSVYNEQFFGPGTRLTVL.

This clonotype has just a few counts. The chain has TRBV3-1 and TRBJ2-7, with D possibly matching TRBD1 (6 bases). The CDR3 runs to 15 residues. V was clipped by 1 base and J by 0 bases, with 10 bases between them. Germline-derived CDR1 and CDR2 are LGHDT and YNNKEL (reference sequence). The CDR3 nucleotides read TGTGCCAGCAGCCAAGTTTTGGACAGCTCCTACGAGCAGTACTTC. As protein: CASSQVLDSSYEQYF.

The chain links TRBV7-9 to TRBJ2-3; no clear D gene. V lost 4 bases, J lost 2 bases, and 16 bases lay in between. This CDR3 spans 16 amino acids. Germline values: CDR1 SEHNR, CDR2 FQNEAQ (reference sequence). This CDR3 is CASSSGVTSFTDTQYF. The CDR3 DNA reads TGTGCCAGCAGCTCCGGAGTCACTTCCTTCACAGATACGCAGTATTTT.

This clonotype was observed a few times. For the CDR3, the DNA is TGCGCCAGCAGCTTGGGTACTCTAACAGCGGATGAGCAGTTCTTC. Protein product: CASSLGTLTADEQFF. The chain has TRBV5-1 and TRBJ2-1; a weak D match, TRBD2 (5 bases). The CDR3 runs 15 residues. The germline CDR1 and CDR2 sequences are SGHRS and YFSETQ. Trimming removed 0 bases at V and 8 bases at J, with 15 bases between.

This clonotype has more than one count but fewer than ten. CDR3 nucleotides: TGCGCCAGCAGCCCGAGTACACTAGCGGGGGAAGAGACCCAGTACTTC. Protein sequence: CASSPSTLAGEETQYF. The V gene is TRBV5-1, the J gene TRBJ2-5, with 11 bases identical to TRBD2. Germline V gene lookup returns CDR1 SGHRS and CDR2 YFSETQ. J was trimmed by 3 bases and V by 4 bases; bases with no gene match: 8. The CDR3 has 16 amino acids.

In its sample, this clonotype was seen a few times. The gene calls are TRBV28 and TRBJ1-2; 10 bases map to TRBD1. After removal of 2 bases from V and 2 bases from J, the junction contained 11 bases not matched to a gene. Germline lookup yields CDR1 MDHEN and CDR2 SYDVKM. The CDR3 is made up of 18 amino acids. CDR3 in amino acids: CASSLILVLGQGNYGYTF. The CDR3 bases are TGTGCCAGCAGTTTAATCCTCGTCCTGGGACAGGGGAACTATGGCTACACCTTC.

The J gene is TRBJ2-7, the V gene TRBV19; D unclear. Trimming pared 5 bases from V and 1 base from J, leaving 12 bases between. The CDR3 loop spans 14 amino acids. The germline V gene encodes CDR1 LNHDA and CDR2 SQIVND (reference sequence). The CDR3 region is CASSGWPDSYEQYF. CDR3 sequence (DNA): TGTGCCAGTAGTGGTTGGCCAGATTCCTACGAGCAGTACTTC.

The genes are TRBV2 and TRBJ2-2; D call uncertain. V shed 6 bases and J shed 4 bases, with 12 bases lying between them. CDR1 and CDR2 (germline): SNHLY, FYNNEI. The CDR3 consists of 14 residues. CDR3 nucleotides: TGTGCCAGCAGGGGTCCAGCTTCCACCGGGGAGCTGTTTTTT. Amino acids: CASRGPASTGELFF.

This clonotype was detected only a few times. The J gene is TRBJ2-1, the V gene TRBV7-9; D is undetermined. Trimming cost V 1 base and J 9 bases, with 10 bases left between them. Germline CDR1 and CDR2: SEHNR and FQNEAQ (reference sequence). This CDR3 region has 13 residues. The CDR3 nucleotides are TGTGCCAGCAGCTTAGAGGCATGGGGTGAGCAGTTCTTC. It yields the protein CASSLEAWGEQFF.

The chain uses TRBV2 and TRBJ2-7, with D hard to call. Between the trimmed V and J ends, which lost 6 bases and 0 bases, there was a span of 12 bases. The CDR3 runs 14 residues. Germline V CDR1 and CDR2: SNHLY, FYNNEI. CDR3 protein: CASRWTPSSYEQYF. The CDR3 DNA sequence: TGTGCCAGCAGATGGACGCCAAGCTCCTACGAGCAGTACTTC.

V is TRBV24-1 and J is TRBJ2-1; D uncertain. Trimming took off 3 bases at V and 2 bases at J, with 4 bases between the two ends. The germline V gene encodes CDR1 KGHDR and CDR2 SFDVKD. The CDR3 loop spans 13 amino acids. CDR3 loop: CATSDGPYNEQFF. For the CDR3, the DNA is TGTGCCACCAGTGATGGGCCCTACAATGAGCAGTTCTTC.

This clonotype was observed many times. The rearrangement uses TRBV29-1 and TRBJ2-1; D uncertain. CDR3 length: 14 amino acids. Per germline, CDR1 SQVTM and CDR2 ANQGSEA. Trimming removed 6 bases from V and 1 base from J, with 13 bases in between. The DNA of the CDR3 is TGCAGCGTCAGAATAGGTAGTTCCTACAATGAGCAGTTCTTC. Its protein is CSVRIGSSYNEQFF.

The sample holds many counts of this clonotype. The chain combines TRBV6-1 with TRBJ2-1; TRBD2 might be the D (6 bases). V lost 8 bases and J 6 bases, leaving 14 bases between the germline ends. Germline CDR1 reads MNHNS; CDR2 reads SASEGT. This CDR3 has 13 residues. In nucleotides, the CDR3 is TGTGCCAGCGGAGGGACCAAATCCAATGAGCAGTTCTTC. Translation gives CASGGTKSNEQFF.